This T cell receptor beta chain was observed in a study of blood T cells in healthy people across ages. Extracted total RNA amounted to at least 5.5 micrograms for each sample. The authors ran a second PCR of 7 to 11 cycles using a sample-barcoded 5' primer and a J-beta primer mix. TCRdb re-derived calls from the 5' RACE reads in MiXCR, one entry per CDR3 protein. This table holds fewer than 900,000 distinct CDR3 sequences, 35% to 45% found once. The sequencing input was blood. This TCR derives from a woman aged 60 to 75 in good health.

The CDR3 loop is CASSRYGGVTEAFF. For the CDR3, the DNA is TGTGCCAGCAGCCGGTATGGTGGGGTCACTGAAGCTTTCTTT. The chain recombines TRBV14 with TRBJ1-1, with D unresolved. Looked up from germline, CDR1 is SGHDN and CDR2 is FVKESK. CDR3 size: 14 residues. Trimming took off 4 bases at V and 4 bases at J, with 13 bases between the two ends.